The text below deals with one T cell receptor beta chain. No antigen is known for it. This entry is derived from a study of blood T cells in healthy people across ages. General study findings and limits: With donor CMV status unknown, expanded clonotype changes were possibly confounded. Among T cells, TCR beta diversity per million cells dropped roughly linearly as age rose. Unsorted PBMCs blocked a conclusive comparison of naive and antigen-experienced cells.

PCR was performed a second time for about 7 to 12 cycles using a sample-barcoded 5' primer and a J-beta primer mix. MiXCR, run by TCRdb on the 5' RACE reads, gives a single entry per CDR3 protein. The profile covers about 1.4 million distinct CDR3 sequences, with around 59% appearing a single time and about 6.3% taken by the ten largest. Total RNA extracted from each sample amounted to at least 6 micrograms. V dropped 5 bases and J dropped 5 bases, with 16 bases sitting between them. The CDR3 is 15 residues long. Germline-derived CDR1 and CDR2 are SNHLY and FYNNEI. What was sequenced was blood. The V call is TRBV2, the J call TRBJ2-1, with D perhaps TRBD2 (5 bases). The source of this sequence is a young man in good health. CDR3 sequence (DNA): TGTGCCAGCAGTTCCGGGGTAAGGATCGACAATGAGCAGTTCTTC. Translated: CASSSGVRIDNEQFF.